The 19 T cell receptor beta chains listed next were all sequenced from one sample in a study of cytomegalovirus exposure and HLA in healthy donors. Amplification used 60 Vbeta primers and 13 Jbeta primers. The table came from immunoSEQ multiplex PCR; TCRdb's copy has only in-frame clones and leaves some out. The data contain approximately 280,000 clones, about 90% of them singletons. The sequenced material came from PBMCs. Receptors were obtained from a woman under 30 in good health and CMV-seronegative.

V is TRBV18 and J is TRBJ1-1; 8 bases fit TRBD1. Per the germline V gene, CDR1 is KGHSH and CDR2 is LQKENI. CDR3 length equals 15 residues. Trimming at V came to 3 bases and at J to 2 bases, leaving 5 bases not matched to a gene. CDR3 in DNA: TGTGCCAGCTCACCGGACAGGGCAGGTAACACTGAAGCTTTCTTT. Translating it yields CASSPDRAGNTEAFF.

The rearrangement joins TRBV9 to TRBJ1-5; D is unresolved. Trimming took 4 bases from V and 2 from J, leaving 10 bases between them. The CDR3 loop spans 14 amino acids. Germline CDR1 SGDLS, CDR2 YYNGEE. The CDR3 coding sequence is TGTGCCAGCAGCCCCTTTAGCGGCAATCAGCCCCAGCATTTT. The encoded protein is CASSPFSGNQPQHF. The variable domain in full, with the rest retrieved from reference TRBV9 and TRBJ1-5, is DSGVTQTPKHLITATGQRVTLRCSPRSGDLSVYWYQQSLDQGLQFLIQYYNGEERAKGNILERFSAQQFPDLHSELNLSSLELGDSALYFCASSPFSGNQPQHFGDGTRLSIL.

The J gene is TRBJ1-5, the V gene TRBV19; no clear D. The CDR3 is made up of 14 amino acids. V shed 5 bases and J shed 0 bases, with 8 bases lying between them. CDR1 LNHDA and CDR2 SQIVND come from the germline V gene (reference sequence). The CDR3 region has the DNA TGTGCCAGTAGTGTCTACGGTAGCAATCAGCCCCAGCATTTT. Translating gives CASSVYGSNQPQHF.

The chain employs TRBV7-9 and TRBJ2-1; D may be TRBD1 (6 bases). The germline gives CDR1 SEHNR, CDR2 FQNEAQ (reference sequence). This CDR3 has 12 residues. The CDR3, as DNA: TGTTCCACCGAGGGGGCCTACAATGAGCAGTTCTTC. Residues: CSTEGAYNEQFF. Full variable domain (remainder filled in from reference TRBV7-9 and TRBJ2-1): DTGVSQNPRHKITKRGQNVTFRCDPISEHNRLYWYRQTLGQGPEFLTYFQNEAQLEKSRLLSDRFSAERPKGSFSTLEIQRTEQGDSAMYLCSTEGAYNEQFFGPGTRLTVL.

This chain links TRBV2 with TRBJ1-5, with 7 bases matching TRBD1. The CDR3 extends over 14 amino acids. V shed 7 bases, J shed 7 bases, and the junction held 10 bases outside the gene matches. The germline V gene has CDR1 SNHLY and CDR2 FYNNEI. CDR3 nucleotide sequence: TGTGCCAGCATGGGGACAGTGAAAGGACAGCCCCAGCATTTT. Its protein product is CASMGTVKGQPQHF.

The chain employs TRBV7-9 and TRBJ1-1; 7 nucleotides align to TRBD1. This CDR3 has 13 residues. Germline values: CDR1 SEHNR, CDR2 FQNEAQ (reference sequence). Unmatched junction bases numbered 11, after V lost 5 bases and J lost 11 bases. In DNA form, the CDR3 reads TGTGCCAGCAGCGTGGGGACAGCCACATCGGCTTTCTTT. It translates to CASSVGTATSAFF. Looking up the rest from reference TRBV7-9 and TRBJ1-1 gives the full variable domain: DTGVSQNPRHKITKRGQNVTFRCDPISEHNRLYWYRQTLGQGPEFLTYFQNEAQLEKSRLLSDRFSAERPKGSFSTLEIQRTEQGDSAMYLCASSVGTATSAFFGQGTRLTVV.

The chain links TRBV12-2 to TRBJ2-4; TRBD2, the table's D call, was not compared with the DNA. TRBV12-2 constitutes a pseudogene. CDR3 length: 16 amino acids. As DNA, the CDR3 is TGTGCAAGTCGCTTAGAGCCTAGCTGGGCCAAAAACATTCAGTACTTC. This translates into CASRLEPSWAKNIQYF.

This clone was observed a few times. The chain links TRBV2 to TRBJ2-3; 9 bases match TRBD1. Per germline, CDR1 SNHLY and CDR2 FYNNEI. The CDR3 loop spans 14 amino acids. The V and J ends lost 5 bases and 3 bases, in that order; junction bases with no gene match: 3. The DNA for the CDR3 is TGTGCCAGCAGTTTTGGACAGGGGACAGATACGCAGTATTTT. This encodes CASSFGQGTDTQYF. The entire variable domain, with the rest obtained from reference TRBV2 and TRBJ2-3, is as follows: EPEVTQTPSHQVTQMGQEVILRCVPISNHLYFYWYRQILGQKVEFLVSFYNNEISEKSEIFDDQFSVERPDGSNFTLKIRSTKLEDSAMYFCASSFGQGTDTQYFGPGTRLTVL.

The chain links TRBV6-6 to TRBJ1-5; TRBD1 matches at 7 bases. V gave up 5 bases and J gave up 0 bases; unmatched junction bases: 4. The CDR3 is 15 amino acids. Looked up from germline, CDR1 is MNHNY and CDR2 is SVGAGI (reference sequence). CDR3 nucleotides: TGTGCCAGCAGTCGCGGGACAGATAGCAATCAGCCCCAGCATTTT. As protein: CASSRGTDSNQPQHF.

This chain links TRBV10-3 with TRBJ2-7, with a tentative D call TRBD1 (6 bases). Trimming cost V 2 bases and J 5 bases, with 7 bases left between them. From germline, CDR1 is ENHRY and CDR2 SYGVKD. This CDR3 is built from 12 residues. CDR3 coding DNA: TGTGCCATCAGTGAGACAGGGCACGAGCAGTACTTC. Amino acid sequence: CAISETGHEQYF.

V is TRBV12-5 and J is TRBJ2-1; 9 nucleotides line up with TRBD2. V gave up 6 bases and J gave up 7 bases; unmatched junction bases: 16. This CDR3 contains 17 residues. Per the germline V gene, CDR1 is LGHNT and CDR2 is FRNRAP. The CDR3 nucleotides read TGTGCTAGTGGCGGGGCCGGGACTAGCAATAGCAGAAATGAGCAGTTCTTC. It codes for CASGGAGTSNSRNEQFF.

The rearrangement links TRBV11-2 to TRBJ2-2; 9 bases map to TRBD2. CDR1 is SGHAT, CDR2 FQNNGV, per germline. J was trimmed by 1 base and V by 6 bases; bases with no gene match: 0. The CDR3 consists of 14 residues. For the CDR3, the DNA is TGTGCCAGCAGACTAGCGGGGAACACCGGGGAGCTGTTTTTT. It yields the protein CASRLAGNTGELFF.

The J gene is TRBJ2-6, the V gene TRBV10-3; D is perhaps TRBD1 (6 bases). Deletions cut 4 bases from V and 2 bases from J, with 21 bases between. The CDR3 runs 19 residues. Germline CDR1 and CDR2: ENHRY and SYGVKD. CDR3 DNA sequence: TGTGCCATCAGTGGCATTGGACAGAGAGCCTCGGCTGGGGCCAACGTCCTGACTTTC. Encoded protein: CAISGIGQRASAGANVLTF.

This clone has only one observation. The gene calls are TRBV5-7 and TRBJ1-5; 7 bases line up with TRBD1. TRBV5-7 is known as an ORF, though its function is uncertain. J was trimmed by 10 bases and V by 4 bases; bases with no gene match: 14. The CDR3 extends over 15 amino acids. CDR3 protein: CASSRRQGARKPQHF. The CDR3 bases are TGTGCCAGCAGCCGTCGACAGGGCGCGCGGAAACCCCAGCATTTT.

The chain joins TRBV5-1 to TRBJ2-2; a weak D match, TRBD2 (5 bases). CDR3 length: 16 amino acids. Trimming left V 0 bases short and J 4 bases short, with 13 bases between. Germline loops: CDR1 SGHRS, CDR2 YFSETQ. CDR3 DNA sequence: TGCGCCAGCAGCTTGGCCGTGGGGAGAGGCACCGGGGAGCTGTTTTTT. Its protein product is CASSLAVGRGTGELFF.

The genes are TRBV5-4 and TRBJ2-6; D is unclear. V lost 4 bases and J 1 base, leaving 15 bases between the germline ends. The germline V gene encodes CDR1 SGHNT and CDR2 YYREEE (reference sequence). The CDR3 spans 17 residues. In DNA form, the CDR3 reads TGTGCCAGCAGCCAGGCCGGTGGAACTTCTGGGGCCAACGTCCTGACTTTC. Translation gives CASSQAGGTSGANVLTF.

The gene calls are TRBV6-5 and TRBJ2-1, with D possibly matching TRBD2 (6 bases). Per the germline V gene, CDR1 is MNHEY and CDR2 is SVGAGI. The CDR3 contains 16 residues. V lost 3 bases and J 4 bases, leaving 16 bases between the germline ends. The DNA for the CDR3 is TGTGCCAGCAGTTATCAAGGTGGAGGGCGGTACAATGAGCAGTTCTTC. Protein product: CASSYQGGGRYNEQFF.

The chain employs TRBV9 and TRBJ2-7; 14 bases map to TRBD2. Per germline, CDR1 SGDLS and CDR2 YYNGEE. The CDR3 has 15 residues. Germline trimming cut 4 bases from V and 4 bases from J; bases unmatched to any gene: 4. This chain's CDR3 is CASSPGTSGGYEQYF. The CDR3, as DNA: TGTGCCAGCAGCCCAGGGACTAGCGGGGGATACGAGCAGTACTTC.

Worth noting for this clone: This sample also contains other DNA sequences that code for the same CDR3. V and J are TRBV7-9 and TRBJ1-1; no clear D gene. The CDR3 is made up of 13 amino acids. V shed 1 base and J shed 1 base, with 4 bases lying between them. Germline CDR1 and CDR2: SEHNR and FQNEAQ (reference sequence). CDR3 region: CASSLGQNTEAFF. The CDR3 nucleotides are TGTGCCAGCAGCTTAGGACAGAACACTGAAGCTTTCTTT. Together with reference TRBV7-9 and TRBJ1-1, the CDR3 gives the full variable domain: DTGVSQNPRHKITKRGQNVTFRCDPISEHNRLYWYRQTLGQGPEFLTYFQNEAQLEKSRLLSDRFSAERPKGSFSTLEIQRTEQGDSAMYLCASSLGQNTEAFFGQGTRLTVV.